What follows are 8 T cell receptor beta chains derived from one specimen sequenced in a study of OX40 agonist ivuxolimab in advanced cancers. TCRdb keeps only in-frame clones here, not all; method: immunoSEQ multiplex PCR. The sample includes about 80,000 clones, over 75% of them seen just once. This sample comprised CD4+ or CD8+ T cells sorted from blood, obtained in a trial of the OX40 agonist ivuxolimab. These receptor sequences come from an adult with an advanced solid tumor such as melanoma, head and neck, liver or kidney cancer.

The CDR3 spells CASSPQGHVGTEAFF. CDR3 in DNA: TGCGCCAGCAGCCCCCAGGGACATGTCGGCACTGAAGCTTTCTTT. This chain connects TRBV5-1 to TRBJ1-1; tentative D call: TRBD1 (6 bases). Looked up from germline, CDR1 is SGHRS and CDR2 is YFSETQ. V lost 4 bases to trimming and J lost 4 bases, with 17 bases between them. The CDR3 covers 15 residues.

The chain uses TRBV11-2 and TRBJ2-1, with D possibly being TRBD1 (6 bases). The CDR3 length is 16 residues. Trimming took 1 base from V and 6 from J, leaving 16 bases between them. Germline lookup yields CDR1 SGHAT and CDR2 FQNNGV. CDR3 in DNA: TGTGCCAGCAGCTTAGTTGGGGGCTCGGGGCTCAATGAGCAGTTCTTC. Translated: CASSLVGGSGLNEQFF.

The rearrangement links TRBV6-5 to TRBJ1-5; unclear D gene. This CDR3 has 15 amino acids. Germline CDR1 and CDR2: MNHEY and SVGAGI. Deletions cut 0 bases from V and 0 bases from J, with 6 bases between. In DNA, the CDR3 is TGTGCCAGCAGTTACTCGTGGGGTAGCAATCAGCCCCAGCATTTT. Encoded protein: CASSYSWGSNQPQHF.

The chain links TRBV6-5 to TRBJ1-1, with TRBD1 as a possible D gene (5 bases). V dropped 10 bases and J dropped 6 bases, with 18 bases sitting between them. The CDR3 is 13 amino acids. Germline CDR1 and CDR2: MNHEY and SVGAGI. CDR3 protein: CATNRVRGAEAFF. CDR3 nucleotide sequence: TGTGCCACCAACCGGGTGAGAGGGGCTGAAGCTTTCTTT.

The gene calls are TRBV2 and TRBJ2-7; 7 nucleotides match TRBD1. Germline-derived CDR1 and CDR2 are SNHLY and FYNNEI. Losses at the gene ends were 8 bases for V and 3 bases for J; bases not matched to a gene: 10. CDR3 length: 14 amino acids. The CDR3 nucleotides read TGTGCCAGCTACGGGCGGGCAGGGGGCTACGAGCAGTACTTC. Its protein is CASYGRAGGYEQYF.

The V gene is TRBV19, the J gene TRBJ1-2; D not certain. Germline-derived CDR1 and CDR2 are LNHDA and SQIVND (reference sequence). CDR3 size: 11 residues. The V and J ends lost 3 bases and 5 bases respectively, with 4 bases between them. CDR3 coding DNA: TGTGCCAGTAGTATGCGATATGGCTACACCTTC. It encodes CASSMRYGYTF.

The genes are TRBV28 and TRBJ2-4; possible D gene TRBD1, 7 bases. The length of the CDR3 is 13 residues. CDR1 and CDR2 (germline): MDHEN, SYDVKM. Trimming cost V 5 bases and J 7 bases, with 12 bases left between them. Here the CDR3 reads CASSGPGGNIQYF. The CDR3 coding sequence is TGTGCCAGCAGTGGTCCAGGGGGGAACATTCAGTACTTC.

The chain is built from TRBV2 and TRBJ1-2; 7 positions match TRBD1. There are 14 residues in the CDR3. The V segment lost 5 bases and the J segment 8 bases; nucleotides outside the gene matches: 11. Per germline, CDR1 SNHLY and CDR2 FYNNEI. The CDR3 nucleotides are TGTGCCAGCAGTAAACTGGACAGGAGTCAAGGCTACACCTTC. Translated, it gives CASSKLDRSQGYTF.